Listed below are T cell receptor beta chains from one sample, sequenced in a study of blood T cells in healthy people across ages. TCRdb ran MiXCR on the 5' RACE reads and lists one entry per CDR3 protein. This repertoire shows roughly 2 million distinct CDR3 sequences, roughly 52% found once; its top ten account for 2.1%. The sequenced sample was blood. Receptor source: a woman aged 35 to 49 in good health. CDR3s include the opening cysteine and the closing phenylalanine or tryptophan. Each record gives: V gene, D gene, clone size, J gene, CDR3 DNA, CDR3 protein. The D gene is left open where the match is weak. Clone size appears in some rows only: once, few, many, or a class for an expanded clone.

>TRBV24-1|NA|NA|TRBJ2-1
TGTGCCACCAGTGGTAAAGGGCGGAATGAGCAGTTCTTC
CATSGKGRNEQFF
>TRBV6-2/TRBV6-3|NA|few|TRBJ1-5
TGTGCCAGCGATCGGCGAAATCAGCCCCAGCATTTT
CASDRRNQPQHF
>TRBV12-5|TRBD1|NA|TRBJ2-6
TGTGCTAGTGGTTCAACACCGACAGGGGCGGCCTCTGGGGCCAACGTCCTGACTTTC
CASGSTPTGAASGANVLTF
>TRBV29-1|NA|few|TRBJ2-3
TGCAGCGTCGCGACAGGGGCGGGGGGTACGCAGTATTTT
CSVATGAGGTQYF
>TRBV20-1|TRBD1|few|TRBJ1-6
TGCAGTGCCATACCATCCCTTGGGACAGGAGATTCACCCCTCCACTTT
CSAIPSLGTGDSPLHF
>TRBV7-2|NA|NA|TRBJ1-5
TGTGCCAGCAGCTTAGTAAGTCCCGGGGAGTCGTATAGCAATCAGCCCCAGCATTTT
CASSLVSPGESYSNQPQHF
>TRBV7-3|NA|once|TRBJ2-1
TGTGCCAGCAGCTCCCTCCTGACCTCTAGTGAGCAGTTCTTC
CASSSLLTSSEQFF
>TRBV12-3/TRBV12-4|TRBD2|NA|TRBJ2-5
TGTGCCAGCCGCTCGTATGGCGGGGGGCCGGGGGAGACCCAGTACTTC
CASRSYGGGPGETQYF
>TRBV3-1|NA|NA|TRBJ2-7
TGTGCCAGCAGCCAATTTCGGACACCGGAGTCCTACGAGCAGTACTTC
CASSQFRTPESYEQYF
>TRBV6-6|NA|NA|TRBJ2-3
TGTGCCAGCAACGCTTTATGGACTGCAAAGAGCACAGATACGCAGTATTTT
CASNALWTAKSTDTQYF
>TRBV18|NA|few|TRBJ2-3
TGTGCCAGCTCACCCCCCGGGACACCCACAGATACGCAGTATTTT
CASSPPGTPTDTQYF
>TRBV28|NA|few|TRBJ2-5
TGTGCCAGCAAGTCGAGGCAGGTCCGGGCCCAGTACTTC
CASKSRQVRAQYF
>TRBV12-3/TRBV12-4|TRBD2|NA|TRBJ2-3
TGTGCCAGCAGTTTTGGTCGACTAGCTAAGAGCACAGATACGCAGTATTTT
CASSFGRLAKSTDTQYF
>TRBV7-9|NA|NA|TRBJ2-7
TGTGCCAGCAGCCTAATACTAAACGAGCAGTACTTC
CASSLILNEQYF
>TRBV4-1|TRBD2|NA|TRBJ2-1
TGCGCCAGCAGCCATCCTTTAGCGGGGGAGCAGTTCTTC
CASSHPLAGEQFF
>TRBV4-3|TRBD2|NA|TRBJ2-3
TGCGCCAGCAGCCACGGGACTATTGCGGATACGCAGTATTTT
CASSHGTIADTQYF
>TRBV6-5|NA|NA|TRBJ2-7
TGTGCCAGCAGCTGGGGACGGAAAGTATCCTACGAGCAGTACTTC
CASSWGRKVSYEQYF
>TRBV24-1|NA|NA|TRBJ2-4
TGTGCCACCAGCCCCCCGGGAGACACCGCACTAGCCAAAAACATTCAGTACTTC
CATSPPGDTALAKNIQYF
>TRBV29-1|NA|few|TRBJ2-7
TGCAGCGTTATCACGGAGGGTTACGAGCAGTACTTC
CSVITEGYEQYF
>TRBV6-5|TRBD1|NA|TRBJ1-5
TGTGCCAGCAGGCGACAGGGGAGTAGTGGCAATCAGCCCCAGCATTTT
CASRRQGSSGNQPQHF
>TRBV6-2/TRBV6-3|NA|NA|TRBJ2-5
TGTGCCAGCAATGACCCCGGAAGAGAGACCCAGTACTTC
CASNDPGRETQYF
>TRBV28|NA|few|TRBJ2-7
TGTGCCAGCTGGGGGACGGGCTCCTACGAGCAGTACTTC
CASWGTGSYEQYF
>TRBV7-6|TRBD2|NA|TRBJ2-5
TGTGCCAGCAGCTTAGCGAGGTCACTAGCGGGGGGCCGGCTTAAGTCAGAGACCCAGTACTTC
CASSLARSLAGGRLKSETQYF
>TRBV29-1|NA|NA|TRBJ2-7
TGCAGCGTTTCGGACGGCTACAATGAGCAGTACTTC
CSVSDGYNEQYF
>TRBV13|TRBD1|NA|TRBJ2-5
TGTGCCAGCAGCTTCGGACAGGGGGAGGGCAATGAGCAGTACTTC
CASSFGQGEGNEQYF
>TRBV5-1|TRBD2|NA|TRBJ2-1
TGCGCCAGCAGCTTGGCCGCTCGAAGCGGGGAGGACAATGAGCAGTTCTTC
CASSLAARSGEDNEQFF
>TRBV9|TRBD2|NA|TRBJ2-1
TGTGCCAGCAGCGTAAACGAGCGGGGGGGCTACAATGAGCAGTTCTTC
CASSVNERGGYNEQFF
>TRBV9|TRBD2|NA|TRBJ2-3
TGTGCCAGCAGCGTTAGCGGGGACACAGAGACGCAGTATTTT
CASSVSGDTETQYF
>TRBV4-3|NA|few|TRBJ1-4
TGCGCCAGCAGCCAAGATGGGTCTTGGACAACTAATGAAAAACTGTTTTTT
CASSQDGSWTTNEKLFF
>TRBV7-9|TRBD1|NA|TRBJ1-5
TGTGCCAGCAGCCGGGACAGGGGTTCACGGCAGCCCCAGCATTTT
CASSRDRGSRQPQHF
>TRBV5-1|NA|NA|TRBJ1-2
TGCGCCAGCAGCTTGGACGGACCCACCTATGGCTACACCTTC
CASSLDGPTYGYTF
>TRBV7-8|TRBD2|NA|TRBJ2-3
TGTGCCAGCAGCCAACCCACTAGCGGGGGCCCAGATACGCAGTATTTT
CASSQPTSGGPDTQYF
>TRBV6-2/TRBV6-3|TRBD2|NA|TRBJ2-7
TGTGCCAGCAGTCCCTATCCAGCGGGGGTAAGCTACGAGCAGTACTTC
CASSPYPAGVSYEQYF
>TRBV12-3/TRBV12-4|NA|NA|TRBJ2-5
TGTGCCAGCCGTACCGGGCTCGGGGTTTCGTACTTC
CASRTGLGVSYF
>TRBV29-1|TRBD1|NA|TRBJ2-7
TGCAGCGTTGAGAGCCCGGGACAGGGAGGAGGGGACAATGAGCAGTACTTC
CSVESPGQGGGDNEQYF
>TRBV29-1|NA|NA|TRBJ1-2
TGCAGCGTTGATAAGTTGCAGGGACAAGATGGCTACACCTTC
CSVDKLQGQDGYTF
>TRBV6-1|TRBD1|NA|TRBJ2-3
TGTGCCAGCAGTTATACAGGGGCCGCGTGGTATTTT
CASSYTGAAWYF
>TRBV29-1|NA|many|TRBJ2-7
TGCAGCGTTGGACGGGGCGCCTTGGGTGAGCAGTACTTC
CSVGRGALGEQYF
>TRBV10-3|NA|few|TRBJ2-7
TGTGCCATCAGCGATAACTACGAGCAGTACTTC
CAISDNYEQYF
>TRBV7-6|NA|once|TRBJ2-3
TGTGCCAGCAGCTTGCTAAGCACAGGAACGCAGTATTTT
CASSLLSTGTQYF
>TRBV12-3/TRBV12-4|NA|many|TRBJ2-7
TGTGCCAGCAGCCCCAAGGGAAGGGTGGGGGAGCAGTACTTC
CASSPKGRVGEQYF
>TRBV20-1|TRBD1|few|TRBJ2-3
TGCAGTGCTACCGGACAGGGGGTTCTTTTCACGCAGTATTTT
CSATGQGVLFTQYF
>TRBV10-3|TRBD2|NA|TRBJ2-7
TGTGCCATCAGTCAGCGGGGCAGCTCCTACGAGCAGTACTTC
CAISQRGSSYEQYF
>TRBV20-1|NA|once|TRBJ2-1
TGCAGTGCGTCGGGATGGGGGATTACGGTTAGCTCCTACAATGAGCAGTTCTTC
CSASGWGITVSSYNEQFF
>TRBV3-1|NA|NA|TRBJ2-4
TGTGCCAGCAGCCCGGGACTCCCGAGCAAAAACATTCAGTACTTC
CASSPGLPSKNIQYF
>TRBV7-2|NA|NA|TRBJ2-7
TGTGCCAGCAGTCGTACAGGGCCCCCCTACGAGCAGTACTTC
CASSRTGPPYEQYF
>TRBV5-1|TRBD1|NA|TRBJ1-2
TGCGCCAGCAGCTTGGAGGGGACAGCCTATGGCTACACCTTC
CASSLEGTAYGYTF
>TRBV4-2|NA|few|TRBJ2-7
TGTGCCAGCAGCCAAGACGGGAGCGTCTACGAGCAGTACTTC
CASSQDGSVYEQYF
>TRBV6-2/TRBV6-3|NA|NA|TRBJ2-1
TGTGCCAGCAGCCGACCACTCGGACCTACTAATGAGCAGTTCTTC
CASSRPLGPTNEQFF
>TRBV5-1|TRBD1|NA|TRBJ2-2
TGCGCCAGCAGCTTGGACAGGGGGTTGGCCGGGGAGCTGTTTTTT
CASSLDRGLAGELFF
>TRBV2|NA|once|TRBJ2-3
TGTGCCAGCAGTGAACGGATAGGGGCGGGCATAGATACGCAGTATTTT
CASSERIGAGIDTQYF
>TRBV3-1|NA|many|TRBJ2-1
TGTGCCAGCAGCCAAGAGAGCAATGAGCAGTTCTTC
CASSQESNEQFF
>TRBV7-2|NA|few|TRBJ2-3
TGTGCCAGCAGCTCGCAGGACCGGGGAGATACGCAGTATTTT
CASSSQDRGDTQYF
>TRBV27|NA|NA|TRBJ2-5
TGTGCCAGCGGGTTTTTGGAGACCCAGTACTTC
CASGFLETQYF
>TRBV4-1|TRBD2|NA|TRBJ2-5
TGCGCCAGCAGCCAAGGGAGTAGCGGGGGTTTTAGGGAGACCCAGTACTTC
CASSQGSSGGFRETQYF
>TRBV5-1|NA|few|TRBJ2-3
TGCGCCAGCAGCTTGTTTGGCCAGACAGATACGCAGTATTTT
CASSLFGQTDTQYF
>TRBV5-1|TRBD2|NA|TRBJ2-1
TGCGCCAGCAGCTTGGATCCTAGCGGGGGGAGCAATGAGCAGTTCTTC
CASSLDPSGGSNEQFF
>TRBV6-2/TRBV6-3|NA|NA|TRBJ1-6
TGTGCCAGCAGTTACCCGCCGGGACAAAGGGATTCACCCCTCCACTTT
CASSYPPGQRDSPLHF
>TRBV20-1|NA|once|TRBJ1-2
TGCAGTGCTAGTGGGGCGGAGCGGAATGGCTACACCTTC
CSASGAERNGYTF
>TRBV7-2|NA|NA|TRBJ2-5
TGTGCCAGCAGCCCGGAACTAGTCTCCCAAGAGACCCAGTACTTC
CASSPELVSQETQYF